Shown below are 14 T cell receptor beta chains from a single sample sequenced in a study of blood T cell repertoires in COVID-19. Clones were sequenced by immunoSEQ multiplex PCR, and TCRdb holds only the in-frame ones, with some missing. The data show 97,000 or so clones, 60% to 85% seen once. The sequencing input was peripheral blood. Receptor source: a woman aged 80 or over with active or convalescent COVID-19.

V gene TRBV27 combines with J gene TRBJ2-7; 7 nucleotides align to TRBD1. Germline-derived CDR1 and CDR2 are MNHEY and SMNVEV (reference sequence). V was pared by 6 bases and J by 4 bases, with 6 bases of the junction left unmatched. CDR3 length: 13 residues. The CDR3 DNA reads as TGTGCCAGCAGAAAACGACAGGGTTACGAGCAGTACTTC. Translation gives CASRKRQGYEQYF.

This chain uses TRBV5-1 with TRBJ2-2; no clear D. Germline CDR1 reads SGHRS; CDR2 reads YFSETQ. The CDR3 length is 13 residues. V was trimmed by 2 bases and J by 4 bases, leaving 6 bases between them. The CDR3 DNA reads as TGCGCCAGCAGCTTAACAAGCACCGGGGAGCTGTTTTTT. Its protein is CASSLTSTGELFF. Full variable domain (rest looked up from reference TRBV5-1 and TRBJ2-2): KAGVTQTPRYLIKTRGQQVTLSCSPISGHRSVSWYQQTPGQGLQFLFEYFSETQRNKGNFPGRFSGRQFSNSRSEMNVSTLELGDSALYLCASSLTSTGELFFGEGSRLTVL.

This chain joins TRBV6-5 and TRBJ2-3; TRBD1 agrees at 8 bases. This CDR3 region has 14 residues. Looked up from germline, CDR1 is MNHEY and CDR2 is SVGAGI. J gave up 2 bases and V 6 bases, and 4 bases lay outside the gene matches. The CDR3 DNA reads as TGTGCCAGCAGGTTGACAGGGGACACAGATACGCAGTATTTT. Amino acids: CASRLTGDTDTQYF.

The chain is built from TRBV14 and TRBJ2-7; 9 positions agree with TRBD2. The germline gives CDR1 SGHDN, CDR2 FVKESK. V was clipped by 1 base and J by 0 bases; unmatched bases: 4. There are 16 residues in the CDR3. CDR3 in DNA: TGTGCCAGCAGCCAAGCCGAGACTAGCGGCTCCTACGAGCAGTACTTC. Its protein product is CASSQAETSGSYEQYF.

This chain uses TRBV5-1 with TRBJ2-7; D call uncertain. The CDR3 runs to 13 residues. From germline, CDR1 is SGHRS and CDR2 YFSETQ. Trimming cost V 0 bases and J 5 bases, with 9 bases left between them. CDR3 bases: TGCGCCAGCAGCTTGGGTTGGGCCGACGAGCAGTACTTC. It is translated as CASSLGWADEQYF. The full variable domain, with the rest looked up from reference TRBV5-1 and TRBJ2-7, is KAGVTQTPRYLIKTRGQQVTLSCSPISGHRSVSWYQQTPGQGLQFLFEYFSETQRNKGNFPGRFSGRQFSNSRSEMNVSTLELGDSALYLCASSLGWADEQYFGPGTRLTVT.

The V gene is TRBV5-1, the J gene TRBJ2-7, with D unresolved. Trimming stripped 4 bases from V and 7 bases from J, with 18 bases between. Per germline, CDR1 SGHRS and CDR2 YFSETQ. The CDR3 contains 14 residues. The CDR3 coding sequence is TGCGCCAGCAGCCCACCACCTGAGTACGGGGAGCAGTACTTC. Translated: CASSPPPEYGEQYF.

CDR3 nucleotide sequence: TGTGCCAGCAGCCCCGGGTTGGGGGGAACCCAGTACTTC. This gives the protein CASSPGLGGTQYF. The V gene is TRBV6-6, the J gene TRBJ2-5, with a tentative D call TRBD2 (6 bases). Germline assignment: CDR1 MNHNY and CDR2 SVGAGI (reference sequence). The V and J ends lost 6 bases and 8 bases respectively, with 16 bases between them. This CDR3 contains 13 residues.

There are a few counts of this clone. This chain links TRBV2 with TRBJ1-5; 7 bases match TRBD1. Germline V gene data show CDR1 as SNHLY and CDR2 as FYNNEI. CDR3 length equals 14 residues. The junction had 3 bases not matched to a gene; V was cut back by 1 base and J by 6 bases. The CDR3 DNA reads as TGTGCCAGCAGTGAAGAAGGGGGCGGTCAGCCCCAGCATTTT. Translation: CASSEEGGGQPQHF.

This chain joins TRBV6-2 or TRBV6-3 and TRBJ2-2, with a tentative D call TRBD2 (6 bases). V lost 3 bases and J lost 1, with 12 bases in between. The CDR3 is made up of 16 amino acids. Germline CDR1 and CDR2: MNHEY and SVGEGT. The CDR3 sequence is CASSYVFSGNTGELFF. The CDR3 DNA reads TGTGCCAGCAGTTATGTTTTTAGCGGGAACACCGGGGAGCTGTTTTTT.

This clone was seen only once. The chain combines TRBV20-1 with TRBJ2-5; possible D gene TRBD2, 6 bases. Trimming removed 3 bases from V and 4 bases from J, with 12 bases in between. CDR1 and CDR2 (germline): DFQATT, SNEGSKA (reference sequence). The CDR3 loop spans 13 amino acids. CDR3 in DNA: TGCAGTGCTAGTCCGCCGGGGGTAGAGACCCAGTACTTC. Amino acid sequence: CSASPPGVETQYF.

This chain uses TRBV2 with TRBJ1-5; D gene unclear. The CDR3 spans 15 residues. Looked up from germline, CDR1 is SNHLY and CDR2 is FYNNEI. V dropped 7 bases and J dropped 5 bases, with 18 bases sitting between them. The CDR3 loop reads CASKDGGSVDQPQHF. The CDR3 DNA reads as TGTGCCAGCAAGGACGGAGGGTCGGTCGATCAGCCCCAGCATTTT.

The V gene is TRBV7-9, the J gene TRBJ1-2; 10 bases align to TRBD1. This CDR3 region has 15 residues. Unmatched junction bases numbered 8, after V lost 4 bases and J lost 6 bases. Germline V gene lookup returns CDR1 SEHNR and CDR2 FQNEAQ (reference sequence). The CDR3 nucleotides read TGTGCCAGCAGCTCGTGGACAGGGGGTCAAAATGGCTACACCTTC. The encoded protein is CASSSWTGGQNGYTF.

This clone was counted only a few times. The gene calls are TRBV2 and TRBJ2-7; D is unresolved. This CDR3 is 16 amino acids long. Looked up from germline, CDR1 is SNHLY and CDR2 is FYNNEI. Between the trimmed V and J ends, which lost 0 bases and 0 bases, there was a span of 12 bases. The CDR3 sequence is CASSEAHPVSSYEQYF. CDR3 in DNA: TGTGCCAGCAGTGAAGCCCACCCCGTTAGCTCCTACGAGCAGTACTTC.

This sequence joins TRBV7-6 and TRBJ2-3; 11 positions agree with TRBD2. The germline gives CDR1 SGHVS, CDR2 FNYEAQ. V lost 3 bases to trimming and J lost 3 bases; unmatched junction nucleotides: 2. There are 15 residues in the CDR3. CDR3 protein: CASSLTSGKTDTQYF. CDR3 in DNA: TGTGCCAGCAGCTTGACTAGCGGGAAGACAGATACGCAGTATTTT.